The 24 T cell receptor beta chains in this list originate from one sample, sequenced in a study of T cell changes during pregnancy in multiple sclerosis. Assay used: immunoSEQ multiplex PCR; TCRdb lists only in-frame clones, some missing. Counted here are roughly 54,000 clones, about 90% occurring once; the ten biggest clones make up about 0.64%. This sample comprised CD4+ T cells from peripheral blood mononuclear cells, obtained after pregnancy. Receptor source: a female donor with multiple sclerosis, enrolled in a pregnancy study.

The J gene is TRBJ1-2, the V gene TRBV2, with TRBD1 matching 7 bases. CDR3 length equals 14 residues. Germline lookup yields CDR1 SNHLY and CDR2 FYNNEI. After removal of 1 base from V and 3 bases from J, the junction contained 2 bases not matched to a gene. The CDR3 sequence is CASSEVGGDYGYTF. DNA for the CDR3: TGTGCCAGCAGTGAAGTAGGGGGCGACTATGGCTACACCTTC.

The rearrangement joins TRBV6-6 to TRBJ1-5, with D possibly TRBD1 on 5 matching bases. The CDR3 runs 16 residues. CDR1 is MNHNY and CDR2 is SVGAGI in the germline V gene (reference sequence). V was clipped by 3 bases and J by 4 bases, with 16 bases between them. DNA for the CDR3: TGTGCCAGCAGTTATGGGGGGTTCAAGGGTAATCAGCCCCAGCATTTT. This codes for CASSYGGFKGNQPQHF.

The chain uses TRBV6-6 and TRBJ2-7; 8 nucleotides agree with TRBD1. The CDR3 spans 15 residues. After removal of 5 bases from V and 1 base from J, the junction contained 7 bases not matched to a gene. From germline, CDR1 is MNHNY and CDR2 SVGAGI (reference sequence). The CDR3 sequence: CASSPLGQGSYEQYF. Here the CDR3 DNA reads TGTGCCAGCAGTCCCCTCGGACAGGGATCCTACGAGCAGTACTTC.

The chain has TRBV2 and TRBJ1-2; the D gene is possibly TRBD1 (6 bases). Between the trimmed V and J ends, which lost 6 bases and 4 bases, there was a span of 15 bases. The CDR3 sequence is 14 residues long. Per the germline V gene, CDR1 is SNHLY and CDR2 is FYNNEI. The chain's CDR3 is CASRGPQGGYGYTF. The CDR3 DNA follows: TGTGCCAGCAGAGGGCCACAGGGTGGCTATGGCTACACCTTC.

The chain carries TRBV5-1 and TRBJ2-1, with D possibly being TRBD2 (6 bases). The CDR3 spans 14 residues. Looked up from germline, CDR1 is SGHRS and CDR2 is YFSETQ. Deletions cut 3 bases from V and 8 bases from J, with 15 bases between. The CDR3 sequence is CASSSGLSGDEQFF. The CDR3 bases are TGCGCCAGCAGCTCGGGACTCTCGGGGGATGAGCAGTTCTTC.

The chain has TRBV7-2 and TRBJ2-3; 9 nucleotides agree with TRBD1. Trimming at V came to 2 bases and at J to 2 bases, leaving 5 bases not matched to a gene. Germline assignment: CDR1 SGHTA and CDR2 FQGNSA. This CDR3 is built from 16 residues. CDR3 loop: CASSLSGTGYTDTQYF. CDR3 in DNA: TGTGCCAGCAGCTTAAGCGGGACAGGGTACACAGATACGCAGTATTTT.

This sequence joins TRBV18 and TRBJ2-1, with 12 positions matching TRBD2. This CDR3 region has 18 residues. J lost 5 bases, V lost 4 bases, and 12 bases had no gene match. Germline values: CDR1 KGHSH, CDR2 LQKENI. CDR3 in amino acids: CASSQILAGGQLHNEQFF. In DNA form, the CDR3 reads TGTGCCAGCTCACAAATACTAGCGGGGGGCCAACTTCACAATGAGCAGTTCTTC.

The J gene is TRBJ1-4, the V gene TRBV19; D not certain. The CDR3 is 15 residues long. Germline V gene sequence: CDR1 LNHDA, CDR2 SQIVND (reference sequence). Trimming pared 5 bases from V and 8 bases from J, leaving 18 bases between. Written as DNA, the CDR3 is TGTGCCAGTAGTCCGGCCGGGTCCCCCTCCGAAAAACTGTTTTTT. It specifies CASSPAGSPSEKLFF.

The CDR3 region is CASSYPGQGAETQYF. The CDR3 DNA follows: TGTGCCAGCAGTTACCCGGGACAGGGGGCGGAGACCCAGTACTTC. The V and J genes are TRBV6-6 and TRBJ2-5; 12 bases are a match to TRBD1. Germline V CDR1 and CDR2: MNHNY, SVGAGI (reference sequence). The J segment lost 5 bases and the V segment lost 2 bases, leaving 3 bases of the junction unmatched. The CDR3 consists of 15 residues.

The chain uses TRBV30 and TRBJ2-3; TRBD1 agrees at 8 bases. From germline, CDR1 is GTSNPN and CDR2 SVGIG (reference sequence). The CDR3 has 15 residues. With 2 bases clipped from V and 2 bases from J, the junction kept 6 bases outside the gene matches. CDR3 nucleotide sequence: TGTGCCTGGAGTTCTGGACAGGGACCCACAGATACGCAGTATTTT. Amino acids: CAWSSGQGPTDTQYF.

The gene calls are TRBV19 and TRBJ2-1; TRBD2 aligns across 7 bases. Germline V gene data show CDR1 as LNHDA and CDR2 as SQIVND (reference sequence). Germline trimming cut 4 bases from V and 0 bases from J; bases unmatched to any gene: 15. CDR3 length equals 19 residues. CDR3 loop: CASSSPGRGGASSYNEQFF. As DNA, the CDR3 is TGTGCCAGTAGTAGCCCAGGGAGGGGCGGGGCCAGCTCCTACAATGAGCAGTTCTTC.

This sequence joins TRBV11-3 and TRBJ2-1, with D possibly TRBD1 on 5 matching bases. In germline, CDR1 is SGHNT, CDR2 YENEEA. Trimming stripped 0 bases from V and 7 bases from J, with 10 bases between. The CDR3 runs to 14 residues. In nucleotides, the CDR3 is TGTGCCAGCAGCTTAGATCCCAGGGTTAATGAGCAGTTCTTC. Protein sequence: CASSLDPRVNEQFF. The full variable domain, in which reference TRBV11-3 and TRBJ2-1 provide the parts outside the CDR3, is EAGVVQSPRYKIIEKKQPVAFWCNPISGHNTLYWYLQNLGQGPELLIRYENEEAVDDSQLPKDRFSAERLKGVDSTLKIQPAELGDSAVYLCASSLDPRVNEQFFGPGTRLTVL.

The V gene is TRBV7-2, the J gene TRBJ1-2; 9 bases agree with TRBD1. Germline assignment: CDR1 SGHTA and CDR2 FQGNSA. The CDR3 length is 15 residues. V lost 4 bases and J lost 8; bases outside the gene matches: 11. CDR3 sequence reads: CASSWFGQGLGGYTF. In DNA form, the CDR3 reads TGTGCCAGCAGCTGGTTCGGACAGGGGTTGGGAGGCTACACCTTC. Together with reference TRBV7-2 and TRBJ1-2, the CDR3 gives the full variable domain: GAGVSQSPSNKVTEKGKDVELRCDPISGHTALYWYRQSLGQGLEFLIYFQGNSAPDKSGLPSDRFSAERTGGSVSTLTIQRTQQEDSAVYLCASSWFGQGLGGYTFGSGTRLTVV.

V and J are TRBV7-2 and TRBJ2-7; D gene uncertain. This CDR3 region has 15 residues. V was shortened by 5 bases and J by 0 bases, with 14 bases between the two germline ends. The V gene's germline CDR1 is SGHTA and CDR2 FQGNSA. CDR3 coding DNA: TGTGCCAGCAGCCGGTTCGTGGGCAGCTCCTACGAGCAGTACTTC. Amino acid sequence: CASSRFVGSSYEQYF. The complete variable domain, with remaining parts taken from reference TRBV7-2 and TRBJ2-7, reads GAGVSQSPSNKVTEKGKDVELRCDPISGHTALYWYRQSLGQGLEFLIYFQGNSAPDKSGLPSDRFSAERTGGSVSTLTIQRTQQEDSAVYLCASSRFVGSSYEQYFGPGTRLTVT.

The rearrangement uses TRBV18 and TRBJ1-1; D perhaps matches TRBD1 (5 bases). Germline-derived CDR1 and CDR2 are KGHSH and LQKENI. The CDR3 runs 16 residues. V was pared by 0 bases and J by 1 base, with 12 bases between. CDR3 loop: CASSPPGGTANTEAFF. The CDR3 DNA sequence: TGTGCCAGCTCACCACCGGGGGGTACAGCGAACACTGAAGCTTTCTTT.

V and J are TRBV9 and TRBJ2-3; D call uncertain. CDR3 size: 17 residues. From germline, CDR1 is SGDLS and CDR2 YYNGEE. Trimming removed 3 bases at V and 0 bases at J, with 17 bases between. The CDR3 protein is CASSASEPLISTDTQYF. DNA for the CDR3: TGTGCCAGCAGCGCCTCCGAGCCCCTGATCAGCACAGATACGCAGTATTTT.

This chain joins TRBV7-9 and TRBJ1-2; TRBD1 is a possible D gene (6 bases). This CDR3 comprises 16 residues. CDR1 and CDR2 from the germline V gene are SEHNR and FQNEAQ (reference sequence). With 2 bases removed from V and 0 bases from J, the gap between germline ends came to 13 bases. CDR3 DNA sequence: TGTGCCAGCAGCTTAACAGGGCAAAGTGCTAACTATGGCTACACCTTC. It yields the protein CASSLTGQSANYGYTF.

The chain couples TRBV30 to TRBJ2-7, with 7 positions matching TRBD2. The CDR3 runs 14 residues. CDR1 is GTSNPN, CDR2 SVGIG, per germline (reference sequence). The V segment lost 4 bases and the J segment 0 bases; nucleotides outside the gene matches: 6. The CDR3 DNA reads TGTGCCTGGAAAGCGGGGAGGAGCTCCTACGAGCAGTACTTC. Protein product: CAWKAGRSSYEQYF.

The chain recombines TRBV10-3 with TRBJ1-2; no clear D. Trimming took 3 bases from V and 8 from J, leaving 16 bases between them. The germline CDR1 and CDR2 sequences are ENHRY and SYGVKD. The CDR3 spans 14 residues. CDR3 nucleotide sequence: TGTGCCATCAGTGACCTCGGGTCAGTGTCGGGCTACACCTTC. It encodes CAISDLGSVSGYTF.

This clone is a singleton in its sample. CDR3 coding DNA: TGTGCCAGCAGCTTGAGTTCCCGAGGTAGTTATGGCTACACCTTC. Translating it yields CASSLSSRGSYGYTF. The chain couples TRBV7-2 to TRBJ1-2; D not certain. The CDR3 spans 15 residues. Trimming removed 3 bases from V and 5 bases from J, with 16 bases in between. CDR1 is SGHTA and CDR2 is FQGNSA in the germline V gene.

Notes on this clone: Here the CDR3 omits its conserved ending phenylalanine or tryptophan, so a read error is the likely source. The chain's CDR3 is CASSFRETNTEAFL. The DNA of the CDR3 is TGTGCCAGCAGTTTCCGGGAGACGAACACTGAAGCTTTCCTT. J is TRBJ1-1 and V is TRBV27, with D unresolved. This CDR3 is built from 14 residues. The V gene's germline CDR1 is MNHEY and CDR2 SMNVEV (reference sequence). Trimming stripped 3 bases from V and 1 base from J, with 9 bases between.

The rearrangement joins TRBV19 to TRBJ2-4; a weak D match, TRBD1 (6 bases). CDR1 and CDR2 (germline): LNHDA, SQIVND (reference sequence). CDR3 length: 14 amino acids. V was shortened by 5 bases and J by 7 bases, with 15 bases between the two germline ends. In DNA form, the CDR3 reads TGTGCCAGTAGTGTTCAGGGGAGTAAGAACATTCAGTACTTC. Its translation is CASSVQGSKNIQYF. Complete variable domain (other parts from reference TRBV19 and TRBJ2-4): DGGITQSPKYLFRKEGQNVTLSCEQNLNHDAMYWYRQDPGQGLRLIYYSQIVNDFQKGDIAEGYSVSREKKESFPLTVTSAQKNPTAFYLCASSVQGSKNIQYFGAGTRLSVL.

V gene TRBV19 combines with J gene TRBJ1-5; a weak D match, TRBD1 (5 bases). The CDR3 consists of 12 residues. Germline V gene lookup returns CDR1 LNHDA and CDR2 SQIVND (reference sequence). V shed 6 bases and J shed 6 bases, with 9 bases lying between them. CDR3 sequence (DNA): TGTGCCAGTAGGCTAAGGGGTCAGCCCCAGCATTTT. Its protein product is CASRLRGQPQHF. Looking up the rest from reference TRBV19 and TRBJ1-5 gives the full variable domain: DGGITQSPKYLFRKEGQNVTLSCEQNLNHDAMYWYRQDPGQGLRLIYYSQIVNDFQKGDIAEGYSVSREKKESFPLTVTSAQKNPTAFYLCASRLRGQPQHFGDGTRLSIL.

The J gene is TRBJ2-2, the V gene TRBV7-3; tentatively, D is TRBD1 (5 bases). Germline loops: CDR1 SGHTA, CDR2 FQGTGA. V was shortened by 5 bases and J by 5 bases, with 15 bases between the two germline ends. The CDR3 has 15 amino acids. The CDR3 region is CASSLSPDTTGELFF. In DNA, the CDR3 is TGTGCCAGCAGCCTCAGTCCGGACACAACCGGGGAGCTGTTTTTT.